One sample yielded the 14 T cell receptor beta chains listed below, sequenced in a study of graft-versus-host responses after intestinal transplantation. Profiled with immunoSEQ multiplex PCR; TCRdb holds only in-frame clones, not every one. Of about 120,000 clones in the sample, about 93% were seen once. These TCRs are of unknown antigen specificity. The sequenced sample was unstimulated CD4+ T cells sorted from spleen or lymph node cells, obtained before intestinal transplant. The receptors here all came from a human donor who received an intestinal transplant.

V usage is TRBV2 and J usage is TRBJ1-5; 8 bases are a match to TRBD1. Germline V CDR1 and CDR2: SNHLY, FYNNEI. The CDR3 is 14 amino acids. J was trimmed by 6 bases and V by 6 bases; bases with no gene match: 7. The CDR3 reads CASRKLQGGQPQHF. DNA for the CDR3: TGTGCCAGCAGGAAATTACAGGGGGGTCAGCCCCAGCATTTT. Using reference TRBV2 and TRBJ1-5 for the parts outside the CDR3, the full variable domain is EPEVTQTPSHQVTQMGQEVILRCVPISNHLYFYWYRQILGQKVEFLVSFYNNEISEKSEIFDDQFSVERPDGSNFTLKIRSTKLEDSAMYFCASRKLQGGQPQHFGDGTRLSIL.

This sequence joins TRBV6-6 and TRBJ2-4, with a tentative D call TRBD2 (5 bases). CDR3 size: 16 residues. V shed 6 bases and J shed 0 bases, with 15 bases lying between them. Germline CDR1 is MNHNY and CDR2 is SVGAGI (reference sequence). This CDR3 is CASSPLVSAAKNIQYF. The CDR3, as DNA: TGTGCCAGCAGCCCACTAGTATCCGCAGCCAAAAACATTCAGTACTTC.

The chain has TRBV5-6 and TRBJ2-7, with a tentative D call TRBD1 (5 bases). CDR1 and CDR2 (germline): SGHDT, YYEEEE. Trimming stripped 0 bases from V and 4 bases from J, with 11 bases between. This CDR3 is built from 14 residues. CDR3 nucleotide sequence: TGTGCCAGCAGCTTGGGTCGCCAGGGTTACGAGCAGTACTTC. Its translation is CASSLGRQGYEQYF.

The chain links TRBV7-9 to TRBJ1-5; D gene unclear. This CDR3 is 12 amino acids long. With 1 base removed from V and 5 bases from J, the gap between germline ends came to 3 bases. Germline V lookup: CDR1 SEHNR, CDR2 FQNEAQ (reference sequence). The CDR3 sequence: CASSLGYQPQHF. The CDR3, as DNA: TGTGCCAGCAGCTTAGGGTATCAGCCCCAGCATTTT.

The V and J genes are TRBV27 and TRBJ2-7, with a weak D call TRBD2 (5 bases). This CDR3 region has 16 residues. CDR1 is MNHEY, CDR2 SMNVEV, per germline (reference sequence). V lost 0 bases to trimming and J lost 7 bases, with 19 bases between them. The CDR3 DNA reads as TGTGCCAGCAGTTTATCGCTGGCGGGCGCGTCTAGGGAGCAGTACTTC. It codes for CASSLSLAGASREQYF.

The J gene is TRBJ1-2, the V gene TRBV19; perhaps TRBD1 as D (5 bases). Germline CDR1 LNHDA, CDR2 SQIVND (reference sequence). CDR3 length equals 13 residues. V was shortened by 1 base and J by 4 bases, with 7 bases between the two germline ends. CDR3 sequence (DNA): TGTGCCAGTAGTATAGCGACAGCCTATGGCTACACCTTC. Translated, it gives CASSIATAYGYTF.

The J gene is TRBJ2-1, the V gene TRBV5-1; 8 bases line up with TRBD2. Germline loops: CDR1 SGHRS, CDR2 YFSETQ. This CDR3 is 15 amino acids long. V shed 2 bases, J shed 5 bases, and the junction held 6 bases outside the gene matches. The CDR3 loop is CASSLTSGLNNEQFF. CDR3 coding DNA: TGCGCCAGCAGCTTAACTAGCGGCCTAAACAATGAGCAGTTCTTC.

The chain uses TRBV19 and TRBJ1-2, with unresolved D. Trimming shortened V by 3 bases and J by 4 bases, and 9 bases separated the two germline ends. The CDR3 loop spans 13 amino acids. Germline CDR1 is LNHDA and CDR2 is SQIVND (reference sequence). CDR3 sequence: CASSIEVGYGYTF. The CDR3 DNA sequence: TGTGCCAGTAGTATCGAGGTGGGCTATGGCTACACCTTC.

This chain links TRBV6-1 with TRBJ1-5; unclear D gene. Per the germline V gene, CDR1 is MNHNS and CDR2 is SASEGT. V gave up 4 bases and J gave up 4 bases, with 8 bases separating them. There are 13 residues in the CDR3. This CDR3 reads CASSGYGNQPQHF. CDR3 DNA sequence: TGTGCCAGCAGTGGATATGGAAATCAGCCCCAGCATTTT.

The chain uses TRBV28 and TRBJ1-6; D gene uncertain. This CDR3 is built from 15 residues. V gave up 10 bases and J gave up 0 bases, with 13 bases separating them. Germline assignment: CDR1 MDHEN and CDR2 SYDVKM. The CDR3 loop reads CATTQASSYNSPLHF. The CDR3 region has the DNA TGTGCCACCACCCAGGCTAGCTCCTATAATTCACCCCTCCACTTT. The whole variable domain, filled in from reference TRBV28 and TRBJ1-6, reads DVKVTQSSRYLVKRTGEKVFLECVQDMDHENMFWYRQDPGLGLRLIYFSYDVKMKEKGDIPEGYSVSREKKERFSLILESASTNQTSMYLCATTQASSYNSPLHFGNGTRLTVT.

This clone was observed a handful of times. The chain has TRBV11-2 and TRBJ2-5; 11 bases fit TRBD2. CDR1 is SGHAT, CDR2 FQNNGV, per germline. The CDR3 has 18 residues. V trimming: 1 base; J trimming: 3 bases; junction bases outside the gene matches: 10. This CDR3 reads CASSLALVGTSGKETQYF. The CDR3 coding sequence is TGTGCCAGCAGCTTAGCCTTGGTGGGGACTAGCGGAAAAGAGACCCAGTACTTC.

V gene TRBV5-6 combines with J gene TRBJ1-2; D gene ambiguous. The V end was cut by 1 base, the J end by 4 bases, with 11 bases between. CDR1 SGHDT and CDR2 YYEEEE come from the germline V gene. The CDR3 loop spans 14 amino acids. CDR3 loop: CASSLFSPGYGYTF. CDR3 coding DNA: TGTGCCAGCAGCTTGTTTTCGCCAGGCTATGGCTACACCTTC.

J is TRBJ1-1 and V is TRBV5-5, with 7 bases fitting TRBD1. Germline CDR1 reads SGHKS; CDR2 reads YYEKEE (reference sequence). V was pared by 4 bases and J by 4 bases, with 10 bases of the junction left unmatched. The CDR3 has 15 amino acids. This chain's CDR3 is CASSVTGLRGTEAFF. The CDR3 DNA reads TGTGCCAGCAGCGTGACAGGGCTACGGGGCACTGAAGCTTTCTTT.

In this sample, this clone turned up a few times. The chain couples TRBV18 to TRBJ2-7, with D perhaps TRBD2 (5 bases). V dropped 3 bases and J dropped 0 bases, with 9 bases sitting between them. The germline V gene encodes CDR1 KGHSH and CDR2 LQKENI. The CDR3 runs to 14 residues. CDR3 region: CASSPGTSSYEQYF. For the CDR3, the DNA is TGTGCCAGCTCACCCGGTACTAGCTCCTACGAGCAGTACTTC.